Reported below is one T cell receptor (beta chain). Its antigen remains unidentified. This CDR3 has 13 amino acids. V gave up 6 bases and J gave up 3 bases, with 9 bases separating them. Germline CDR1 reads MNHEY; CDR2 reads SVGAGI. The sample originates from a study of cytomegalovirus exposure and HLA in healthy donors. On the study more broadly: The 120 or so validation repertoires, a later analysis reported, used the same platform as the approximately 700 first-cohort repertoires.

TCRdb keeps only in-frame clones here, not all; method: immunoSEQ multiplex PCR. The data hold 130,000 to 150,000 clones, with 75% to 90% observed a single time. Whole-study findings and limits: Confirmation in vitro established that a few CMV-associated chains were specific for CMV antigens. Usually a TCR sequence was rare, but some public TCRs were found in many donors. Reports showed the classifier diagnosing cytomegalovirus status with high specificity and sensitivity.

V usage is TRBV6-5 and J usage is TRBJ1-5; D remains ambiguous. Sequencing was carried out using PBMCs. The origin of this receptor is a woman between 18 and 29 years old in good health and CMV-seropositive. The CDR3 is CASSTRDNQPQHF. CDR3 in DNA: TGTGCCAGCAGCACCCGGGACAATCAGCCCCAGCATTTT.